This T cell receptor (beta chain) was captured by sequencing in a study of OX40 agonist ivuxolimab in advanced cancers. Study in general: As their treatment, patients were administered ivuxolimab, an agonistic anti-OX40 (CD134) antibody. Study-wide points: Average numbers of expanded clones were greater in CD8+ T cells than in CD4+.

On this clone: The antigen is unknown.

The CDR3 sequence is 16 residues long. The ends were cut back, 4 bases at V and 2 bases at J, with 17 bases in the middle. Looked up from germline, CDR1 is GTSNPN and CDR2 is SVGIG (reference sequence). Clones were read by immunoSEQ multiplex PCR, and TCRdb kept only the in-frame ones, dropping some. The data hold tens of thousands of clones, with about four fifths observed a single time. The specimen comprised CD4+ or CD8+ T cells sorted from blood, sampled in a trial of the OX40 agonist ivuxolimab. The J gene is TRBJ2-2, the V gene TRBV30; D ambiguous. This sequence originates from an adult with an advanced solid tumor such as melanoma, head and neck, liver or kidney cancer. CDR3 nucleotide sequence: TGTGCCTGGACTCTGGACCGATCAGCAAACACCGGGGAGCTGTTTTTT. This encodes CAWTLDRSANTGELFF.